Following are 15 T cell receptor beta chains from one sample sequenced in a study of early T cells in non-severe SARS-CoV-2 infection. MiXCR, run by TCRdb on the 5' RACE reads, gives a single entry per CDR3 protein. Among some 87,000 distinct CDR3 sequences listed, 9.5% to 15% were seen once. Sequenced material: whole blood. The receptor set was obtained from an adult who was a healthcare worker with PCR-confirmed SARS-CoV-2 infection or an uninfected control (not recorded which).

A few counts support this clonotype. This chain joins TRBV7-9 and TRBJ2-6; TRBD2 might be the D (6 bases). Trimming left V 5 bases short and J 2 bases short, with 16 bases between. The CDR3 runs to 17 residues. In germline, CDR1 is SEHNR, CDR2 FQNEAQ (reference sequence). The chain's CDR3 is CASSPYAGGTGANVLTF. CDR3 bases: TGTGCCAGCAGCCCGTACGCCGGCGGGACTGGGGCCAACGTCCTGACTTTC.

CDR3 sequence: CASSLGTGDEKLFF. CDR3 nucleotides: TGTGCCAGCAGCCTTGGGACAGGGGATGAAAAACTGTTTTTT. The V call is TRBV5-6, the J call TRBJ1-4; 10 positions match TRBD1. After removal of 4 bases from V and 6 bases from J, the junction contained 3 bases not matched to a gene. The CDR3 is made up of 14 amino acids. In germline, CDR1 is SGHDT, CDR2 YYEEEE.

The chain recombines TRBV20-1 with TRBJ2-1; a possible D gene is TRBD2 (6 bases). The germline V and J ends were trimmed by 8 bases and 2 bases, with 10 bases remaining between them. Per germline, CDR1 DFQATT and CDR2 SNEGSKA (reference sequence). This CDR3 contains 12 residues. The DNA of the CDR3 is TGCAGTACACTAGCTACCTACAATGAGCAGTTCTTC. This gives the protein CSTLATYNEQFF.

In its sample, this clonotype was seen a few times. The V and J genes are TRBV12-3 or TRBV12-4 and TRBJ2-1, with 8 bases fitting TRBD2. CDR3 length: 13 amino acids. J lost 6 bases, V lost 6 bases, and 4 bases had no gene match. The CDR3 DNA is TGTGCCAGCAGGGACGCGGGGGGCAATGAGCAGTTCTTC. Encoded protein: CASRDAGGNEQFF.

In its sample, this clonotype was seen a few times. The rearrangement joins TRBV24-1 to TRBJ2-6, with a tentative D call TRBD1 (6 bases). Trimming pared 4 bases from V and 4 bases from J, leaving 13 bases between. In germline, CDR1 is KGHDR, CDR2 SFDVKD. CDR3 length: 16 amino acids. CDR3 sequence reads: CATSDPNRAGANVLTF. CDR3 coding DNA: TGTGCCACCAGTGACCCTAACAGGGCCGGGGCCAACGTCCTGACTTTC.

This clonotype was recorded at least ten times. This chain uses TRBV6-6 with TRBJ1-6, with a tentative D call TRBD1 (5 bases). This CDR3 comprises 14 residues. Per the germline V gene, CDR1 is MNHNY and CDR2 is SVGAGI (reference sequence). V lost 6 bases and J 8 bases, leaving 14 bases between the germline ends. In DNA, the CDR3 is TGTGCCAGCAGAGCGGGGACGTCTTATTCACCCCTCCACTTT. Translating gives CASRAGTSYSPLHF.

The chain links TRBV13 to TRBJ1-5, with TRBD1 matching over 7 bases. This CDR3 contains 14 residues. Germline lookup yields CDR1 PRHDT and CDR2 FYEKMQ (reference sequence). The junction had 8 bases not matched to a gene; V was cut back by 5 bases and J by 7 bases. Here the CDR3 reads CASSQRDSGQPQHF. In DNA form, the CDR3 reads TGTGCCAGCAGCCAGAGGGACAGCGGGCAGCCCCAGCATTTT.

The V call is TRBV27, the J call TRBJ1-6; D may be TRBD1 (6 bases). Germline-derived CDR1 and CDR2 are MNHEY and SMNVEV (reference sequence). The germline V and J ends were trimmed by 3 bases and 7 bases, with 10 bases remaining between them. The CDR3 runs 14 residues. This chain's CDR3 is CASSFQGKNSPLHF. Here the CDR3 DNA reads TGTGCCAGCAGTTTTCAGGGGAAAAATTCACCCCTCCACTTT.

J is TRBJ1-4 and V is TRBV11-3; possibly TRBD1 for D (5 bases). In germline, CDR1 is SGHNT, CDR2 YENEEA. The CDR3 is 10 residues long. V lost 3 bases and J 17 bases, leaving 10 bases between the germline ends. The CDR3 DNA is TGTGCCAGCAGCTTCGCGGGACGCTTTTTT. As protein: CASSFAGRFF. Full variable domain (remainder filled in from reference TRBV11-3 and TRBJ1-4): EAGVVQSPRYKIIEKKQPVAFWCNPISGHNTLYWYLQNLGQGPELLIRYENEEAVDDSQLPKDRFSAERLKGVDSTLKIQPAELGDSAVYLCASSFAGRFFGSGTQLSVL.

At least ten counts were recorded for this clonotype. A read error may produce the germline difference seen at one junction end. The chain has TRBV20-1 and TRBJ1-1; maybe TRBD1 (6 bases). There are 15 residues in the CDR3. Germline CDR1 and CDR2: DFQATT and SNEGSKA (reference sequence). CDR3 DNA: TGCAGTGCTAATACCCGGACAGTAGGGAACGCTGAAGCTTTCTTT. Residues: CSANTRTVGNAEAFF.

This chain joins TRBV5-8 and TRBJ1-1; tentatively, D is TRBD1 (5 bases). V dropped 0 bases and J dropped 2 bases, with 11 bases sitting between them. This CDR3 region has 15 residues. Germline CDR1 SGHTS, CDR2 YDEGEE. CDR3 sequence reads: CASSLAGMPNTEAFF. The DNA of the CDR3 is TGTGCCAGCAGCTTGGCAGGGATGCCCAACACTGAAGCTTTCTTT.

This clonotype was seen only a few times. This chain connects TRBV5-1 to TRBJ2-7; weak D call: TRBD1 (6 bases). Trimming took 10 bases from V and 0 from J, leaving 14 bases between them. Germline V CDR1 and CDR2: SGHRS, YFSETQ. The CDR3 has 13 amino acids. CDR3 DNA sequence: TGCGCCTCCTCGAGGGACACCTCCTACGAGCAGTACTTC. It translates to CASSRDTSYEQYF.

On this clonotype itself: The junction departs from the called germline gene at one end, perhaps through a read error. J is TRBJ2-3 and V is TRBV18; TRBD2 might be the D (5 bases). CDR1 is KGHSH, CDR2 LQKENI, per germline. This CDR3 is built from 14 residues. The CDR3 sequence is CASSPLRSEDTEYF. The CDR3, as DNA: TGTGCCAGCTCACCGCTCAGGTCGGAGGATACGGAGTATTTT.

This clonotype was recorded many times. The chain links TRBV29-1 to TRBJ1-2; D is uncertain. The CDR3 runs 12 residues. Germline V gene sequence: CDR1 SQVTM, CDR2 ANQGSEA. Deletions cut 5 bases from V and 4 bases from J, with 11 bases between. The CDR3 is CSVLGQIYGYTF. The CDR3 DNA sequence: TGCAGCGTTCTAGGGCAGATCTATGGCTACACCTTC.

This clonotype has a handful of counts. The chain has TRBV12-3 or TRBV12-4 and TRBJ1-5; D may be TRBD1 (6 bases). Trimming took 4 bases from V and 1 from J, leaving 11 bases between them. The CDR3 contains 15 residues. The CDR3 sequence: CASSSQGPSNQPQHF. The CDR3 bases are TGTGCCAGCAGTTCACAGGGCCCCAGCAATCAGCCCCAGCATTTT.